Presented here are 17 T cell receptor beta chains from one specimen sequenced in a study of blood T cells in healthy people across ages (dated by TCRdb to the mid-2010s). Receptor libraries were prepared by 5' RACE. Sequencer: Illumina HiSeq 2500. The second PCR ran for about 6 to 11 cycles and used a J-beta primer mix along with a sample-barcoded 5' primer. TCRdb trimmed public reads at Q25 via fastp, called clones via MiXCR and kept in-frame beta chains. Every distinct CDR3 protein forms one entry, paired with its most common genes and DNA. In all, the sample holds roughly 800,000 distinct CDR3 sequences, and about 53% of those were seen once. The ten most abundant clones make up roughly 40% of the sample. The sequenced material came from blood. Source of these receptors: a man at least 80 years old in good health.

The rearrangement links TRBV20-1 to TRBJ1-5; perhaps TRBD1 as D (5 bases). Germline V gene sequence: CDR1 DFQATT, CDR2 SNEGSKA (reference sequence). The CDR3 is made up of 18 amino acids. The germline V and J ends were trimmed by 4 bases and 0 bases, with 22 bases remaining between them. CDR3 in DNA: TGCAGTGCTATTAAAACAGGAGGCGCTTATGGTAGCAATCAGCCCCAGCATTTT. This sequence encodes CSAIKTGGAYGSNQPQHF.

This clonotype has a handful of counts. A read error may produce the germline difference seen at one junction end. The V and J genes are TRBV20-1 and TRBJ2-4, with a possible D match to TRBD1 (5 bases). The CDR3 totals 13 residues. Germline V lookup: CDR1 DFQATT, CDR2 SNEGSKA (reference sequence). Here the CDR3 reads CSVRGLGENIQYF. Written as DNA, the CDR3 is TGCAGTGTTAGAGGATTAGGGGAAAACATTCAGTACTTC.

This clonotype occurred a few times. The V call is TRBV2, the J call TRBJ2-5; 9 nucleotides align to TRBD1. The CDR3 runs to 13 residues. The V gene's germline CDR1 is SNHLY and CDR2 FYNNEI. V shed 5 bases and J 5 bases; nucleotides not matched to a gene: 3. CDR3 amino acids: CASSTDRGETQYF. CDR3 DNA: TGTGCCAGCAGTACGGACAGGGGTGAGACCCAGTACTTC.

The chain employs TRBV29-1 and TRBJ1-1, with TRBD1 identical over 7 bases. After removal of 0 bases from V and 4 bases from J, the junction contained 2 bases not matched to a gene. The CDR3 contains 13 residues. Germline CDR1 SQVTM, CDR2 ANQGSEA. For the CDR3, the DNA is TGCAGCGTTGAAGATGCAGGGGGCACTGAAGCTTTCTTT. Translated, it gives CSVEDAGGTEAFF.

In this sample, this clonotype turned up a few times. The rearrangement links TRBV24-1 to TRBJ2-2, with 9 bases fitting TRBD1. V dropped 4 bases and J dropped 3; count of bases not matched to a gene: 8. This CDR3 has 17 residues. The germline V gene has CDR1 KGHDR and CDR2 SFDVKD. The CDR3 bases are TGTGCCACCAGTGACCAAAAACAGGGGGCGGACACCGGGGAGCTGTTTTTT. Its protein is CATSDQKQGADTGELFF.

The rearrangement uses TRBV9 and TRBJ2-7; TRBD2 agrees at 7 bases. This CDR3 has 15 amino acids. Germline CDR1 and CDR2: SGDLS and YYNGEE. Germline trimming cut 3 bases from V and 0 bases from J; bases unmatched to any gene: 6. CDR3 residues: CASSASGVPSYEQYF. CDR3 sequence (DNA): TGTGCCAGCAGCGCAAGCGGGGTTCCCTCCTACGAGCAGTACTTC.

This clonotype came up a few times. The rearrangement joins TRBV20-1 to TRBJ2-3; 7 bases agree with TRBD2. The ends lost 0 bases at V and 2 bases at J; junction bases unmatched: 5. From germline, CDR1 is DFQATT and CDR2 SNEGSKA (reference sequence). The CDR3 is 15 residues long. The CDR3 sequence is CSAREGTTTTDTQYF. In nucleotides, the CDR3 is TGCAGTGCTAGAGAGGGGACTACCACCACAGATACGCAGTATTTT.

CDR3 nucleotide sequence: TGCAGTGCTAGAGATCGGCGGCGTCCCAACACTGAAGCTTTCTTT. Translated: CSARDRRRPNTEAFF. The V and J genes are TRBV20-1 and TRBJ1-1, with D unresolved. Per the germline V gene, CDR1 is DFQATT and CDR2 is SNEGSKA (reference sequence). This CDR3 region has 15 residues. Between the trimmed V and J ends, which lost 0 bases and 2 bases, there was a span of 13 bases.

The rearrangement joins TRBV28 to TRBJ2-5; 11 nucleotides line up with TRBD2. CDR1 is MDHEN and CDR2 is SYDVKM in the germline V gene. The V and J ends lost 4 bases and 1 base, in that order; junction bases with no gene match: 11. The CDR3 is 18 residues long. This CDR3 is CASSSPGLAGGTQETQYF. The DNA for the CDR3 is TGTGCCAGCAGTTCCCCGGGGCTAGCGGGAGGTACCCAAGAGACCCAGTACTTC.

This chain links TRBV3-1 with TRBJ2-7; unclear D gene. This CDR3 spans 15 amino acids. Germline lookup yields CDR1 LGHDT and CDR2 YNNKEL (reference sequence). V lost 1 base to trimming and J lost 0 bases, with 10 bases between them. The DNA for the CDR3 is TGTGCCAGCAGCCAAGGACCGACACTCTCCTACGAGCAGTACTTC. Translation: CASSQGPTLSYEQYF.

J is TRBJ2-1 and V is TRBV5-1; the match to TRBD2 covers 8 bases. CDR1 is SGHRS and CDR2 is YFSETQ in the germline V gene. This CDR3 has 18 amino acids. V was pared by 3 bases and J by 3 bases, with 14 bases of the junction left unmatched. DNA for the CDR3: TGCGCCAGCAGCTACCCGGGATTAGCGGGACGGGACTACAATGAGCAGTTCTTC. It encodes CASSYPGLAGRDYNEQFF.

This chain joins TRBV15 and TRBJ1-2; weak D call: TRBD1 (5 bases). The V gene's germline CDR1 is LNHNV and CDR2 YYDKDF (reference sequence). Trimming left V 5 bases short and J 3 bases short, with 13 bases between. CDR3 length: 14 residues. This CDR3 reads CATSPGGEHYGYTF. CDR3 DNA: TGTGCCACCAGCCCGGGGGGAGAGCACTATGGCTACACCTTC.

This clonotype came up many times. The chain uses TRBV7-8 and TRBJ1-1, with 8 positions matching TRBD1. There are 16 residues in the CDR3. J lost 0 bases, V lost 5 bases, and 8 bases had no gene match. In germline, CDR1 is SGHVS, CDR2 FQNEAQ. CDR3 sequence: CASSPRDRFMNTEAFF. The CDR3 DNA sequence: TGTGCCAGCAGCCCCCGGGACAGGTTCATGAACACTGAAGCTTTCTTT.

The J gene is TRBJ2-7, the V gene TRBV7-2; 12 bases align to TRBD2. CDR1 and CDR2 (germline): SGHTA, FQGNSA. There are 17 residues in the CDR3. J lost 0 bases, V lost 1 base, and 4 bases had no gene match. CDR3 loop: CASSLELAGGRSYEQYF. Here the CDR3 DNA reads TGTGCCAGCAGCTTAGAACTAGCGGGAGGCCGCTCCTACGAGCAGTACTTC.

The V gene is TRBV15, the J gene TRBJ2-3, with D hard to call. Germline CDR1 is LNHNV and CDR2 is YYDKDF (reference sequence). There are 9 residues in the CDR3. V lost 11 bases, J lost 2 bases, and 2 bases lay in between. CDR3 nucleotides: TGTGCCCCCACAGATACGCAGTATTTT. Translating it yields CAPTDTQYF.

In its sample, this clonotype was seen many times. Relative to the germline gene, one junction end is altered; a read error may explain this. J is TRBJ2-7 and V is TRBV5-1; 9 nucleotides align to TRBD1. Germline V gene sequence: CDR1 SGHRS, CDR2 YFSETQ. The CDR3 loop spans 15 amino acids. The DNA for the CDR3 is TGTGCCAGCAGCTTAGGACAGGGGCTAACCTACGAGCAGTACTTC. As protein: CASSLGQGLTYEQYF.

The gene calls are TRBV20-1 and TRBJ2-1, with D uncertain. Germline-derived CDR1 and CDR2 are DFQATT and SNEGSKA (reference sequence). This CDR3 contains 17 residues. The germline V and J ends were trimmed by 2 bases and 0 bases, with 17 bases remaining between them. The CDR3 sequence: CSARPSGQGRSYNEQFF. The CDR3 bases are TGCAGTGCTAGACCCTCGGGTCAAGGTCGCTCCTACAATGAGCAGTTCTTC.